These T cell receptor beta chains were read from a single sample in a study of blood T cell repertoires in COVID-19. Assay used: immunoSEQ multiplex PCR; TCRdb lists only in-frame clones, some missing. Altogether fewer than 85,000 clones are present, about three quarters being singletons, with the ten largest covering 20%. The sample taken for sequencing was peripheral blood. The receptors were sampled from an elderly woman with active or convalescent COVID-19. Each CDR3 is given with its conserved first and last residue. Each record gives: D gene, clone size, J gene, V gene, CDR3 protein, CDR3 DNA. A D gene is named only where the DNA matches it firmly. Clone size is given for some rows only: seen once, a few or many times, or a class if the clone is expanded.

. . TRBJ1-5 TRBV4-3 CASSRSVSDYSNQPQHF TGCGCCAGCAGCCGCTCAGTCTCTGATTATAGCAATCAGCCCCAGCATTTT
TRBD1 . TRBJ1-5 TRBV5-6 CASSLGSGGGYQPQHF TGTGCCAGCAGCTTGGGGTCAGGGGGCGGCTATCAGCCCCAGCATTTT
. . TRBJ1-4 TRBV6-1 CASSDLAFNNEKLFF TGTGCCAGCAGTGATCTGGCATTCAACAATGAAAAACTGTTTTTT
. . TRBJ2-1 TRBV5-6 CASSLDLSAQRFF TGTGCCAGCAGCTTGGATTTGTCGGCCCAGCGGTTCTTC
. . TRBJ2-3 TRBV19 CASSIAWRPTDTQYF TGTGCCAGTAGTATTGCTTGGCGGCCAACAGATACGCAGTATTTT
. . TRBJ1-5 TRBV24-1 CATSDRGWAQHF TGTGCCACCAGTGACCGGGGATGGGCCCAGCATTTT
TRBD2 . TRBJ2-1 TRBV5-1 CARRLAQKGEQFF TGCGCCAGACGACTAGCGCAGAAGGGTGAGCAGTTCTTC
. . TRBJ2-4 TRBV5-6 CASSFGLQGQNIQYF TGTGCCAGCAGCTTCGGCTTACAGGGTCAAAACATTCAGTACTTC
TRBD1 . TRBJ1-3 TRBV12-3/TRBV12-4 CASRDRGTIYF TGTGCCAGCAGAGACAGGGGAACCATATATTTT
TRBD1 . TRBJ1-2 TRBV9 CASSVGTGIDYGYTF TGTGCCAGCAGCGTAGGGACAGGGATTGACTATGGCTACACCTTC
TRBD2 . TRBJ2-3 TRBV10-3 CATIGLAGGLSTDTQYF TGTGCCACCATAGGACTAGCGGGGGGCCTTAGCACAGATACGCAGTATTTT
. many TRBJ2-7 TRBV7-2 CASSSQGISLYEQYF TGTGCCAGCAGCTCGCAGGGTATCTCCCTATACGAGCAGTACTTC
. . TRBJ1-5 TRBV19 CASSLGDIPGPQHF TGTGCCAGTTCCCTCGGGGACATCCCCGGGCCCCAGCATTTT
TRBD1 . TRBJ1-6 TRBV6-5 CASSGRQGNSPLHF TGTGCCAGCAGCGGACGACAGGGGAACTCACCCCTCCACTTT
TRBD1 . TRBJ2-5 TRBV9 CASSDGQGWETQYF TGTGCCAGCAGCGACGGACAGGGATGGGAGACCCAGTACTTC
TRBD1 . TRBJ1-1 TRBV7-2 CASSQDREGTEAFF TGTGCCAGCAGCCAGGACAGGGAGGGCACTGAAGCTTTCTTT
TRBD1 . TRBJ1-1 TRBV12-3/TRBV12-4 CASSFQEGAVAFF TGTGCCAGCAGTTTTCAGGAGGGGGCAGTGGCTTTCTTT
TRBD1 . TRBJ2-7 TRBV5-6 CASSPNVPSGTGGAGEQYF TGTGCCAGCAGCCCAAATGTCCCTTCCGGGACAGGGGGCGCGGGGGAGCAGTACTTC
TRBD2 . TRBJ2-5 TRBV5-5 CASSPWTSGGSETQYF TGTGCCAGCAGCCCCTGGACTAGCGGGGGCTCCGAGACCCAGTACTTC
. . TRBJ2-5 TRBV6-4 CASRDFSWEETQYF TGTGCCAGCAGAGACTTCTCTTGGGAGGAGACCCAGTACTTC
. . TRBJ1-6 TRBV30 CAWSVPSRNSPLHF TGTGCCTGGAGTGTCCCCTCCCGTAATTCACCCCTCCACTTT
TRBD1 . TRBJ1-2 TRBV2 CASSGTGEGYGYTF TGTGCCAGCAGCGGGACAGGGGAAGGCTATGGCTACACCTTC
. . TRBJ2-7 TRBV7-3 CASSLTASRSYEQYF TGTGCCAGCAGCTTAACGGCCAGTCGTTCCTACGAGCAGTACTTC
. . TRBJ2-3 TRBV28 CASSSQTDTQYF TGTGCCAGCAGTTCCCAGACAGATACGCAGTATTTT
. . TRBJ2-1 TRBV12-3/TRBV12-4 CASSLVGGNEQFF TGTGCCAGCAGTTTAGTTGGGGGGAATGAGCAGTTCTTC
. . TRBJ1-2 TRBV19 CASSIVGASSQGYTF TGTGCCAGTAGTATAGTTGGGGCCTCATCCCAAGGCTACACCTTC
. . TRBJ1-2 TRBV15 CATSRDIRVSNYGYTF TGTGCCACCAGCAGAGATATCAGGGTTTCCAACTATGGCTACACCTTC
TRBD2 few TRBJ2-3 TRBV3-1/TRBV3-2 CASSQRLAGFTQYF TGTGCCAGCAGCCAAAGACTAGCGGGGTTTACGCAGTATTTT
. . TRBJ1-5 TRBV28 CASRNEITYSNQPQHF TGTGCCAGCAGGAACGAGATAACTTATAGCAATCAGCCCCAGCATTTT
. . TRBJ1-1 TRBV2 CASSARVEGTEAFF TGTGCCAGCAGTGCCAGGGTGGAGGGCACTGAAGCTTTCTTT
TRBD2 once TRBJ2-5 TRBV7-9 CAGFGGAYQETQYF TGTGCCGGTTTCGGGGGGGCTTACCAAGAGACCCAGTACTTC
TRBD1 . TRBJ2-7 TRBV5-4 CASSPGQGASYEQYF TGTGCCAGCAGCCCCGGACAGGGGGCTTCCTACGAGCAGTACTTC
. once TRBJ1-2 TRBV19 CASSTRGSGYGYTF TGTGCCAGTAGTACGCGGGGTTCAGGCTATGGCTACACCTTC
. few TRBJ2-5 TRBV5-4 CASSYGPQETQYF TGTGCCAGCAGCTATGGGCCGCAAGAGACCCAGTACTTC
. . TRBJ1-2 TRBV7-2 CASSLDGISNYGYTF TGTGCCAGCAGCTTAGACGGGATCTCTAACTATGGCTACACCTTC
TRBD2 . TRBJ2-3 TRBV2 CASSPAGGGATDTQYF TGTGCCAGCAGTCCGGCTGGCGGGGGGGCCACGGATACGCAGTATTTT
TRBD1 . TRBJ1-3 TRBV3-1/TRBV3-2 CARSGTGDCGNTIYF TGTGCCAGATCCGGGACAGGGGATTGTGGAAACACCATATATTTT
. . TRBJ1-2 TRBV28 CASSAWGEGYTF TGTGCCAGCAGCGCATGGGGCGAGGGCTACACCTTC
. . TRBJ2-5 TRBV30 CAWRETGTQETQYF TGTGCCTGGAGGGAGACAGGGACTCAAGAGACCCAGTACTTC
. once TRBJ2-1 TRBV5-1 CASSFPAGGLVLNEQFF TGCGCCAGCAGCTTTCCGGCAGGGGGACTAGTTCTCAATGAGCAGTTCTTC
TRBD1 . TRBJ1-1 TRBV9 CASSSSGTGLTEAFF TGTGCCAGCAGCAGTTCCGGGACAGGTCTCACTGAAGCTTTCTTT
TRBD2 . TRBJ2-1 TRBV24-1 CATSELPPTSGGRGGSYNEQFF TGTGCCACCAGTGAGTTACCCCCGACTAGCGGGGGGCGAGGAGGCTCCTACAATGAGCAGTTCTTC